These T cell receptor beta chains were read from a single sample in a study of cytomegalovirus exposure and HLA in healthy donors. Generated by immunoSEQ multiplex PCR, the TCRdb table keeps only in-frame clones and is missing some. There are some 200,000 clones in the sample; roughly 79% occur only once, and approximately 2% lies in the top ten. Material for sequencing was PBMCs. These receptors were taken from a woman aged 25 to 45 in good health and CMV-seropositive. Each CDR3 is given with its conserved first and last residue. D genes are given only for firm matches. The listing skips clone size in some rows; elsewhere it reads once, few, many or a size class.

>TRBV30|12|NA|TRBJ1-5|NA
CAWALGNQPQHF
TGTGCCTGGGCACTGGGCAATCAGCCCCAGCATTTT
>TRBV10-2|12|few|TRBJ2-5|NA
CASSESTSPADF
TGCGCCAGCAGTGAGTCGACCTCACCCGCGGACTTC
>TRBV7-9|17|NA|TRBJ1-4|NA
CASSLGGGIGELEKLFF
TGTGCCAGCAGCTTAGGTGGGGGCATTGGTGAATTGGAAAAACTGTTTTTT
>TRBV5-4|11|few|TRBJ2-7|NA
CASSWAEGTAF
NA
>TRBV12-5|12|NA|TRBJ2-7|NA
CASGQGGDEQYF
TGTGCTAGTGGCCAGGGCGGGGACGAGCAGTACTTC
>TRBV5-1|15|NA|TRBJ2-7|NA
CASSLVEGGTYEQYF
TGCGCCAGCAGCTTGGTAGAGGGGGGGACCTACGAGCAGTACTTC
>TRBV7-2|15|NA|TRBJ1-2|TRBD1
CASSPRTGTDYGYTF
TGTGCCAGCAGCCCCCGAACCGGGACAGACTATGGCTACACCTTC
>TRBV4-1|18|NA|TRBJ1-1|NA
CASSQDQRNWRVNTEAFF
TGCGCCAGCAGCCAAGATCAGAGGAATTGGAGGGTGAACACTGAAGCTTTCTTT
>TRBV10-3|16|NA|TRBJ2-2|TRBD1
CAIRGAGTGNTGELFF
TGTGCCATCAGGGGAGCCGGGACAGGAAACACCGGGGAGCTGTTTTTT
>TRBV4-3|14|NA|TRBJ2-3|NA
CASSRTTQGDTQYF
TGCGCCAGCAGCCGGACAACTCAGGGGGATACGCAGTATTTT
>TRBV19|14|once|TRBJ1-1|NA
CASSIAREDTEAFF
TGTGCCAGTAGTATAGCTCGGGAGGACACTGAAGCTTTCTTT
>TRBV6-5|13|NA|TRBJ1-1|NA
CASSRQKNTEAFF
TGTGCCAGCAGTCGACAGAAGAACACTGAAGCTTTCTTT
>TRBV10-3|14|NA|TRBJ2-1|TRBD1
CAIRRGTGEDEQFF
TGTGCCATCAGGAGGGGCACAGGGGAAGATGAGCAGTTCTTC
>TRBV5-4|15|NA|TRBJ2-2|TRBD2
CASSLLAGDTGELFF
TGTGCCAGCAGCTTACTAGCGGGGGACACCGGGGAGCTGTTTTTT
>TRBV5-4|17|NA|TRBJ1-2|TRBD1
CASSFGTGGQGGYGYTF
TGTGCCAGCAGCTTCGGGACAGGGGGCCAGGGAGGCTATGGCTACACCTTC
>TRBV5-1|12|NA|TRBJ1-1|NA
CASALEGTEAFF
TGCGCCAGCGCCTTGGAGGGGACTGAAGCTTTCTTT
>TRBV5-4|13|NA|TRBJ1-2|NA
CASSLGSNYGYTF
TGTGCCAGCAGCTTGGGCAGTAACTATGGCTACACCTTC
>TRBV5-1|16|NA|TRBJ1-4|TRBD1
CASSRDRGNTNEKLFF
TGCGCCAGCAGCCGGGACAGGGGGAACACTAATGAAAAACTGTTTTTT
>TRBV21-1|17|NA|TRBJ1-3|NA
CASSKQGQECSGNTIYF
TGTGCCAGCAGCAAACAGGGACAGGAATGCTCTGGAAACACCATATATTTT
>TRBV4-3|16|once|TRBJ1-4|NA
CASSQDHGGQDEKLFF
TGCGCCAGCAGCCAAGATCACGGGGGGCAGGATGAAAAACTGTTTTTT
>TRBV6-5|13|NA|TRBJ2-2|NA
CASSNAGSGELFF
TGTGCCAGCAGTAACGCAGGGTCCGGGGAGCTGTTTTTT
>TRBV5-4|14|NA|TRBJ2-7|TRBD2
CASSIKREPYEQYF
TGTGCCAGCAGCATAAAGCGGGAGCCGTACGAGCAGTACTTC
>TRBV6-5|13|NA|TRBJ1-1|NA
CAHVGDKAVEAFF
TGTGCCCATGTGGGAGACAAGGCCGTCGAAGCTTTCTTT